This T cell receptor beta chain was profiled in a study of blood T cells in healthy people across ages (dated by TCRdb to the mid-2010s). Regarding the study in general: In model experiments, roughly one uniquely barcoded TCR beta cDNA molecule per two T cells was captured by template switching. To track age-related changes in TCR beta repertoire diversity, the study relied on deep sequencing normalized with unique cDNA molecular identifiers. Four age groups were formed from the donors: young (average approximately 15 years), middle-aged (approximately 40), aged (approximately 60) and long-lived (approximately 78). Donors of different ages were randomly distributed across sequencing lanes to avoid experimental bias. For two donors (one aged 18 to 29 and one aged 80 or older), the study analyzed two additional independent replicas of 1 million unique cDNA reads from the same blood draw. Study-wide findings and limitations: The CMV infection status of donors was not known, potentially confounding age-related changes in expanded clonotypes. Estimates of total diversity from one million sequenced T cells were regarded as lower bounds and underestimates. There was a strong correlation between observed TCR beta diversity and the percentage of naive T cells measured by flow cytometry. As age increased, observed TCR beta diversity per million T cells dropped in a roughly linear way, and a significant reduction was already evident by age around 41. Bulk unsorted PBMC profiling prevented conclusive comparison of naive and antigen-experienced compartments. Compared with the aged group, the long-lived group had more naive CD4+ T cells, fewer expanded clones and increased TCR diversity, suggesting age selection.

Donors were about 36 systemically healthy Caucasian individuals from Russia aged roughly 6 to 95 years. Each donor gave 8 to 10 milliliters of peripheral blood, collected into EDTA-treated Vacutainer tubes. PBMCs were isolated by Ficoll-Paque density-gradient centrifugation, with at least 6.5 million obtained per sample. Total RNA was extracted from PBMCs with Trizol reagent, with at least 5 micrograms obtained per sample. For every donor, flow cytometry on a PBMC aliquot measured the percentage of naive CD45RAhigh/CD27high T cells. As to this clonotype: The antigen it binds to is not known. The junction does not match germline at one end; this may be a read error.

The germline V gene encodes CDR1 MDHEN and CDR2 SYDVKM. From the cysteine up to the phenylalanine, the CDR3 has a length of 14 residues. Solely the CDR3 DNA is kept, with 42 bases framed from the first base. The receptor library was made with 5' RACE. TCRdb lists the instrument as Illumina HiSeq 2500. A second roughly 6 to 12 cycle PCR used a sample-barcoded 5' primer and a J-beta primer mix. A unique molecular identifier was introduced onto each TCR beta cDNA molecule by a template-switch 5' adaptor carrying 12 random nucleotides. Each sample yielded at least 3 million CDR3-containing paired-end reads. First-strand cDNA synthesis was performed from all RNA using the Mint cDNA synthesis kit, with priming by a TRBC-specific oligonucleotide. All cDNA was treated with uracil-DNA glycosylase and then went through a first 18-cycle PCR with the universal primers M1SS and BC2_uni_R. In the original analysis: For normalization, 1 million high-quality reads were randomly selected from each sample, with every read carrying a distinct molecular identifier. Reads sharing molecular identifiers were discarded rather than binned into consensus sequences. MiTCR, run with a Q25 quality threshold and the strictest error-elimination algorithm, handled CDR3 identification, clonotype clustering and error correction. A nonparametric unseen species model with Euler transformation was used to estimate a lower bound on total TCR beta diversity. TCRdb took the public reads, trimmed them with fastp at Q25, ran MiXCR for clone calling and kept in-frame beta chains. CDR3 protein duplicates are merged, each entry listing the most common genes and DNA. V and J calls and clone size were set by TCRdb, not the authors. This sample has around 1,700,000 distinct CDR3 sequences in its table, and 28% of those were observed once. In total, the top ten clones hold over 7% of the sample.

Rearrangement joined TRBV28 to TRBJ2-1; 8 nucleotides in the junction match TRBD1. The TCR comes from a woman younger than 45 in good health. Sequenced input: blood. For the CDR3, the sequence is CASSQTGVHNVQFF. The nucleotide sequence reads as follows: TGTGCCAGCAGTCAGACAGGGGTCCACAATGTGCAGTTCTTC.